The source of this TCR beta chain is a study of T cell responses to AZD1222 COVID-19 vaccine. V dropped 6 bases and J dropped 4 bases, with 12 bases sitting between them. Germline V gives CDR1 SGHTA, CDR2 FQGTGA. CDR3 length: 13 amino acids. The protocol was immunoSEQ multiplex PCR, while the TCRdb copy is restricted to in-frame clones and leaves out a portion. Among about 84,000 clones listed, 87% were seen once. Remarks on this clone: What it recognizes is unknown.

Whole-study results and caveats: Just a handful of AZD1222 recipients tested seropositive at baseline. Nearly half of spike-specific TCRs reportedly target unmutated variant regions. Clonal diversity was possibly underestimated, and the donors were mostly white British, with more females.

The sequencing used peripheral blood, collected on day 0 of AZD1222 vaccination. The V and J genes are TRBV7-3 and TRBJ1-1; tentatively, D is TRBD1 (6 bases). The TCR was taken from an adult in good health. CDR3 in amino acids: CASSPQGRTEAFF. DNA for the CDR3: TGTGCCAGCAGTCCCCAGGGGCGCACTGAAGCTTTCTTT.